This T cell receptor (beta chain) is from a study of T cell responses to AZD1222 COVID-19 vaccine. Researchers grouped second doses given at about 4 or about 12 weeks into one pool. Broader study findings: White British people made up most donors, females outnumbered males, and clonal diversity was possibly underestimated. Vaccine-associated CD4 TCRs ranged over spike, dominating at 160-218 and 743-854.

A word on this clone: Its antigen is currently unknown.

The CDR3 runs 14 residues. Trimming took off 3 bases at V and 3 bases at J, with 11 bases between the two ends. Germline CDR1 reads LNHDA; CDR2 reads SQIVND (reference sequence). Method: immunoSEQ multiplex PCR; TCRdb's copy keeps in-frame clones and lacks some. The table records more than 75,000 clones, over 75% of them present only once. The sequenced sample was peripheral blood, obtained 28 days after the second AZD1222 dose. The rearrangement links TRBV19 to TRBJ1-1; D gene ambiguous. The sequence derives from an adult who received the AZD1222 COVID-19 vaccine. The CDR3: CASSILTGDTEAFF. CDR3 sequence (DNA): TGTGCCAGTAGTATTCTGACTGGGGACACTGAAGCTTTCTTT. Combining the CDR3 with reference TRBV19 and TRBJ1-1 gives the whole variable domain DGGITQSPKYLFRKEGQNVTLSCEQNLNHDAMYWYRQDPGQGLRLIYYSQIVNDFQKGDIAEGYSVSREKKESFPLTVTSAQKNPTAFYLCASSILTGDTEAFFGQGTRLTVV.